These T cell receptor beta chains were read from a single sample in a study of graft-versus-host responses after intestinal transplantation. Measured with immunoSEQ multiplex PCR; TCRdb has only the in-frame clones, and not every one. The sample records 40,000 or so clones, 90% to 95% being singletons. The sample was PBMCs, taken nearly 750 days after intestinal transplantation. These receptors were obtained from a human patient who received an intestinal transplant, so some T cells may come from the graft donor. Both conserved end residues are part of each CDR3. A D gene is named only where the DNA matches it firmly. Clone size appears in some rows only: once, few, many, or a class for an expanded clone.

d_gene: .; j_gene: TRBJ1-5; v_gene: TRBV5-1; abundance: .; CDR3aa: CASSLDTGRRYSNQPQHF; CDR3nt: TGCGCCAGCAGCTTGGACACAGGGCGCCGGTATAGCAATCAGCCCCAGCATTTT
d_gene: .; j_gene: TRBJ1-1; v_gene: TRBV29-1; abundance: .; CDR3aa: CSVVAIEAFF; CDR3nt: TGCAGCGTTGTGGCGATTGAAGCTTTCTTT
d_gene: .; j_gene: TRBJ1-5; v_gene: TRBV21-1; abundance: .; CDR3aa: CASSKGRNPDRGSNQPQHF; CDR3nt: TGTGCCAGCAGCAAAGGGAGAAACCCCGACAGGGGCTCCAATCAGCCCCAGCATTTT
d_gene: TRBD1; j_gene: TRBJ1-1; v_gene: TRBV29-1; abundance: .; CDR3aa: CSVEGQKNTEAFF; CDR3nt: TGCAGCGTTGAGGGACAGAAGAACACTGAAGCTTTCTTT
d_gene: TRBD1; j_gene: TRBJ1-1; v_gene: TRBV7-9; abundance: .; CDR3aa: CASSLLVDSGGRTEAFF; CDR3nt: TGTGCCAGCAGCTTACTAGTCGACTCAGGGGGTAGGACTGAAGCTTTCTTT
d_gene: .; j_gene: TRBJ1-1; v_gene: TRBV7-2; abundance: .; CDR3aa: CASSSGRRVTEAFF; CDR3nt: TGTGCCAGCAGCTCGGGACGGAGGGTAACTGAAGCTTTCTTT
d_gene: .; j_gene: TRBJ2-7; v_gene: TRBV7-2; abundance: .; CDR3aa: CASSLYYEQYF; CDR3nt: TGTGCCAGCAGCTTATATTACGAGCAGTACTTC
d_gene: .; j_gene: TRBJ2-7; v_gene: TRBV2; abundance: once; CDR3aa: CASFEGYYEQYF; CDR3nt: TGTGCCAGCTTTGAGGGTTACTACGAGCAGTACTTC
d_gene: .; j_gene: TRBJ1-5; v_gene: TRBV6-5; abundance: .; CDR3aa: CASKKWSGNQPQHF; CDR3nt: TGTGCCAGCAAGAAGTGGTCAGGGAATCAGCCCCAGCATTTT
d_gene: TRBD1; j_gene: TRBJ2-3; v_gene: TRBV4-1; abundance: .; CDR3aa: CASSQQGASDTQYF; CDR3nt: TGCGCCAGCAGCCAACAGGGGGCCTCAGATACGCAGTATTTT
d_gene: .; j_gene: TRBJ1-6; v_gene: TRBV4-2; abundance: .; CDR3aa: CASSQASGNSPLHF; CDR3nt: TGTGCCAGCAGCCAAGCCTCGGGAAATTCACCCCTCCACTTT
d_gene: TRBD1; j_gene: TRBJ1-1; v_gene: TRBV10-3; abundance: .; CDR3aa: CAIRPDRGAFF; CDR3nt: TGTGCCATCAGACCGGACAGGGGAGCTTTCTTT
d_gene: TRBD2; j_gene: TRBJ2-1; v_gene: TRBV6-5; abundance: .; CDR3aa: CASSYSAGVGNEQFF; CDR3nt: TGTGCCAGCAGTTACTCTGCGGGAGTGGGAAATGAGCAGTTCTTC
d_gene: .; j_gene: TRBJ2-3; v_gene: TRBV7-2; abundance: .; CDR3aa: CASRYEATDTQYF; CDR3nt: TGTGCCAGCAGGTATGAGGCCACAGATACGCAGTATTTT
d_gene: TRBD2; j_gene: TRBJ2-7; v_gene: TRBV10-1; abundance: .; CDR3aa: CASSDRRLAVPYEQYF; CDR3nt: TGCGCCAGCAGTGACCGAAGACTAGCGGTACCCTACGAGCAGTACTTC
d_gene: .; j_gene: TRBJ1-3; v_gene: TRBV6-1; abundance: .; CDR3aa: CASRREFSGNTIYF; CDR3nt: TGTGCCAGCAGAAGGGAGTTCTCTGGAAACACCATATATTTT
d_gene: .; j_gene: TRBJ1-6; v_gene: TRBV30; abundance: .; CDR3aa: CAWSRATGNSPLHF; CDR3nt: TGTGCCTGGAGTCGGGCCACGGGGAATTCACCCCTCCACTTT
d_gene: .; j_gene: TRBJ2-7; v_gene: TRBV11-2; abundance: .; CDR3aa: CASSSPHYEQYF; CDR3nt: TGTGCCAGCAGCTCTCCCCACTACGAGCAGTACTTC
d_gene: .; j_gene: TRBJ2-7; v_gene: TRBV5-3; abundance: .; CDR3aa: CARSSWSYEQYF; CDR3nt: TGTGCCAGAAGCTCTTGGTCCTACGAGCAGTACTTC
d_gene: .; j_gene: TRBJ1-4; v_gene: TRBV19; abundance: .; CDR3aa: CASSIGGGRLNEKLFF; CDR3nt: TGTGCCAGTAGTATTGGCGGCGGCAGACTTAATGAAAAACTGTTTTTT
d_gene: TRBD1; j_gene: TRBJ2-5; v_gene: TRBV14; abundance: few; CDR3aa: CASRESGTGGETQYF; CDR3nt: TGTGCCAGCAGGGAATCAGGGACAGGGGGAGAGACCCAGTACTTC
d_gene: .; j_gene: TRBJ1-1; v_gene: TRBV25-1; abundance: .; CDR3aa: CASSQGHLGAFF; CDR3nt: TGTGCCAGCAGTCAGGGGCACTTGGGAGCTTTCTTT
d_gene: TRBD1; j_gene: TRBJ1-2; v_gene: TRBV6-1; abundance: .; CDR3aa: CASNIDRVDGYTF; CDR3nt: TGTGCCAGCAATATCGACAGGGTGGATGGCTACACCTTC
d_gene: .; j_gene: TRBJ1-2; v_gene: TRBV11-2; abundance: .; CDR3aa: CASSLMEGFYGYTF; CDR3nt: TGTGCCAGCAGCTTAATGGAGGGCTTCTATGGCTACACCTTC
d_gene: TRBD2; j_gene: TRBJ2-1; v_gene: TRBV5-1; abundance: .; CDR3aa: CASSFGSGGTDEQFF; CDR3nt: TGCGCCAGCAGCTTTGGATCCGGGGGGACCGATGAGCAGTTCTTC